This is a list of T cell receptor beta chains from one sample in a study of shared clonotypes between healthy human individuals. TCRdb's copy holds only in-frame clones and misses some; the assay was immunoSEQ multiplex PCR. The sample lists over 850,000 clones, around three quarters occurring once. The sequencing sample was made of memory CD4+ T cells from PBMCs. These receptors were taken from a man younger than 30 in good health. Some clones in this sample may be carry-over from other donors' samples. The CDR3 runs from the conserved cysteine through the conserved F or W. The D gene is left open where the match is weak. Size is stated for part of the rows, as once, few or many counts, or as a class when the clone is expanded.

TRBD1 - TRBJ2-6 TRBV9 TGTGCCAGCAGCTCAGGACAGGGGACGAGGTCCGGGGCCAACGTCCTGACTTTC CASSSGQGTRSGANVLTF
- - TRBJ1-1 TRBV7-8 TGTGCCAGCAGCCAGGACGGCACTGAAGCTTTCTTT CASSQDGTEAFF
- - TRBJ2-2 TRBV18 TGTGCCAGCTCCAACAACAGGGCTAATAACGGCGGGGAGCTGTTTTTT CASSNNRANNGGELFF
- - TRBJ2-2 TRBV10-3 TGTGCCATCAGGACCGGGGACTGGGGGGAGCTGTTTTTT CAIRTGDWGELFF
- - TRBJ2-6 TRBV5-4 TGTGCCAGCAGCTCGACGGTTCGGGAAGCCAACGTCCTGACTTTC CASSSTVREANVLTF
TRBD2 - TRBJ2-3 TRBV19 TGTGCCAGTAGTGTGCTAGCGGGAGGACTCACAGATACGCAGTATTTT CASSVLAGGLTDTQYF
- - TRBJ2-7 TRBV5-5 TGTGCCAGCAGCTTGGCGCAGGTCGGCTCCTACGAGCAGTACTTC CASSLAQVGSYEQYF
- - TRBJ1-4 TRBV28 TGTGCCAGCTGGGGAGGGTACACTAATGAAAAACTGTTTTTT CASWGGYTNEKLFF
- - TRBJ2-2 TRBV6-1 TGTGCCAGCACCGTGGGGAACACCGGGGAGCTGTTTTTT CASTVGNTGELFF
TRBD1 - TRBJ1-2 TRBV19 TGTGCCAGTAGTATGGGGACAGGCTATGGGGGCTACACCTTC CASSMGTGYGGYTF
- - TRBJ1-1 TRBV5-1 TGCGCCAGCAGCTTGGTCCCAGGAGATTACACTGAAGCTTTCTTT CASSLVPGDYTEAFF
TRBD1 - TRBJ2-2 TRBV5-1 TGCGCCACCTCACCGGGACAGGGGATGCTAACCGGGGAGCTGTTTTTT CATSPGQGMLTGELFF
- - TRBJ1-2 TRBV7-8 TGTGCCAGCAGCTCCCCGACAGGAGGCTATGGCTACACCTTC CASSSPTGGYGYTF
- - TRBJ2-1 TRBV9 TGTGCCAGCAAGCTAATCGGTGAGCAGTTCTTC CASKLIGEQFF
- - TRBJ1-4 TRBV6-1 TGTGCCAGCAGAAGGCTGGCTGAAAAACTGTTTTTT CASRRLAEKLFF
- few TRBJ1-2 TRBV7-2 TGTGCCAGCAGCGCCATCCGACAGGCCTATGGCTACACCTTC CASSAIRQAYGYTF
- few TRBJ1-1 TRBV29-1 TGCAGCTCATCTCGGAGGAACACTGAAGCTTTCTTT CSSSRRNTEAFF
- - TRBJ1-1 TRBV6-6 TGTGCCAGCAGTAGGGGGGAGGGTAGCACTGAAGCTTTCTTT CASSRGEGSTEAFF
- - TRBJ2-2 TRBV15 TGTGCCACCAGAACTCAGATTAACACCGGGGAGCTGTTTTTT CATRTQINTGELFF
TRBD1 - TRBJ2-3 TRBV6-6 TGTGCCAGCAGACAACGGACAGGGACAGATACGCAGTATTTT CASRQRTGTDTQYF
TRBD1 - TRBJ1-1 TRBV7-9 TGTGCCAGCAGCTTGGAGACAGGGGGAAACACTGAAGCTTTCTTT CASSLETGGNTEAFF
TRBD2 - TRBJ2-5 TRBV10-1 TGCGCCAGCAGTGAGTCGGGGGTAGCGGGAGGCCAAGAGACCCAGTACTTC CASSESGVAGGQETQYF
- many TRBJ1-1 TRBV30 TGTGCCTGGAGTTGGGAGGGCGAAGCTTTCTTT CAWSWEGEAFF
TRBD2 - TRBJ2-2 TRBV4-2 TGTGCCAGCAGCCAAGAGGGACTAGCGGGGTCGAACACCGGGGAGCTGTTTTTT CASSQEGLAGSNTGELFF
- few TRBJ1-1 TRBV9 TGTGCCAGCCAAAGGGGGGGCGCGATGAACACTGAAGCTTTCTTT CASQRGGAMNTEAFF
- - TRBJ1-1 TRBV9 TGTGCCAGCAGCGGGAGGACGAACACTGAAGCTTTCTTT CASSGRTNTEAFF
- once TRBJ2-1 TRBV5-1 TGCGCCAGCAGCCGGGTCGCATTGAGCTCCTACAATGAGCAGTTCTTC CASSRVALSSYNEQFF
- - TRBJ1-3 TRBV7-2 TGTGCCAGCAGCTCTACCGGGACGGCTGGAAACACCATATATTTT CASSSTGTAGNTIYF
- - TRBJ2-2 TRBV6-5 TGTGCCAGCAGTTACTCGACTAGGAACACCGGGGAGCTGTTTTTT CASSYSTRNTGELFF